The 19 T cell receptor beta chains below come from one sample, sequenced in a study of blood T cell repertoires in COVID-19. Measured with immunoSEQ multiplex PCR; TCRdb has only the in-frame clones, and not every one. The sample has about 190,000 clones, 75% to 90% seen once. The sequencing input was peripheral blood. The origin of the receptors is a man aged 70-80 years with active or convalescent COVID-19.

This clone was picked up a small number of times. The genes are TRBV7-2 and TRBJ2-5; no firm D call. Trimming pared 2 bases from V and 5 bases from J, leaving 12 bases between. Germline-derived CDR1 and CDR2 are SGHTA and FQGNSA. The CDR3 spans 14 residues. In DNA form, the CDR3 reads TGTGCCAGCAGCTTATGGTCCCAAGCGGAGACCCAGTACTTC. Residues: CASSLWSQAETQYF.

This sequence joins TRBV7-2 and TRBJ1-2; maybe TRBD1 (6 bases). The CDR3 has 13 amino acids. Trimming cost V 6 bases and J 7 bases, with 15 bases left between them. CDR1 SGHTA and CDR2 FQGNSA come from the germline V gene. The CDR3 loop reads CASREQGSRGYTF. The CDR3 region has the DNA TGTGCCAGCAGGGAACAGGGCTCCCGTGGCTACACCTTC.

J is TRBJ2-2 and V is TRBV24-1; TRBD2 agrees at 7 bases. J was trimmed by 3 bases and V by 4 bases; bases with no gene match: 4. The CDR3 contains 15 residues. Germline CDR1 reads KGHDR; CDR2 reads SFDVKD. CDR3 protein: CATSEREWDTGELFF. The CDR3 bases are TGTGCCACCAGTGAGCGGGAGTGGGACACCGGGGAGCTGTTTTTT.

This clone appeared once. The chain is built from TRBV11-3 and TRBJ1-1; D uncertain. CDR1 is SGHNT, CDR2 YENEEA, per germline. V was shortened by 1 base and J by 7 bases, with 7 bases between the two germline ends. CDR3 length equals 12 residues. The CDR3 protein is CASSLGGREAFF. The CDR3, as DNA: TGTGCCAGCAGCTTAGGCGGCCGTGAAGCTTTCTTT.

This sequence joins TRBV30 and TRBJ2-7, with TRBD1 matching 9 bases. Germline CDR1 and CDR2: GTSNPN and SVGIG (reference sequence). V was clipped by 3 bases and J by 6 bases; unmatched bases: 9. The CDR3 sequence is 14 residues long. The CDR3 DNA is TGTGCCTGGAGAGCTGGACAGGGGAGTGGCGAGCAGTACTTC. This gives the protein CAWRAGQGSGEQYF.

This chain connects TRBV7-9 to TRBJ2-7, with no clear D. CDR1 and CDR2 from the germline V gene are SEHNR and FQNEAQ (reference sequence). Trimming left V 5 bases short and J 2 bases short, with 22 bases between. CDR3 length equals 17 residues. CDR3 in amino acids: CASSPSVFERQTYEQYF. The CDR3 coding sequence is TGTGCCAGCAGCCCCAGCGTTTTTGAGCGCCAAACCTACGAGCAGTACTTC.

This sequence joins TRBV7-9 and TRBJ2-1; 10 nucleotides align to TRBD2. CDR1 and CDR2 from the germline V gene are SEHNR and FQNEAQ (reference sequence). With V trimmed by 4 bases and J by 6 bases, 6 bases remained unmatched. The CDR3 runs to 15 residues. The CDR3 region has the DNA TGTGCCAGCAGCTCCCTAGCGGGGGCCCCCAATGAGCAGTTCTTC. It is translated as CASSSLAGAPNEQFF. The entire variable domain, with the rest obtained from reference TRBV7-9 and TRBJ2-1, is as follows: DTGVSQNPRHKITKRGQNVTFRCDPISEHNRLYWYRQTLGQGPEFLTYFQNEAQLEKSRLLSDRFSAERPKGSFSTLEIQRTEQGDSAMYLCASSSLAGAPNEQFFGPGTRLTVL.

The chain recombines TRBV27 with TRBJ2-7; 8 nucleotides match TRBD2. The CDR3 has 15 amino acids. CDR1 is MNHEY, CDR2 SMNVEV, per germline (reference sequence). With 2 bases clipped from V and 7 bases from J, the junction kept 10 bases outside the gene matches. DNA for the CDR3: TGTGCCAGCAGTTTACTAGCGGGCCGGGGAGGGGAGCAGTACTTC. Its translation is CASSLLAGRGGEQYF.

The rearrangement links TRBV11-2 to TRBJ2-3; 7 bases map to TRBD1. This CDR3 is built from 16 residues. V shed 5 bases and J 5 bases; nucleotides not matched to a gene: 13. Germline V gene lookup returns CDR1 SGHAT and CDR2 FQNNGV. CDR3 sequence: CASSIGTASVRDTQYF. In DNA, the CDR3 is TGTGCCAGCAGCATTGGGACAGCCTCCGTAAGAGATACGCAGTATTTT.

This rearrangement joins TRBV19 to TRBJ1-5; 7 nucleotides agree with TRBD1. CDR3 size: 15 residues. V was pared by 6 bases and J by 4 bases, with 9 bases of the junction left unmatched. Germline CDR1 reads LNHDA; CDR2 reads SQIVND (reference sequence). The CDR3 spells CASRDRITPNQPQHF. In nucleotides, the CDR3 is TGTGCCAGTAGGGACAGGATTACTCCAAATCAGCCCCAGCATTTT.

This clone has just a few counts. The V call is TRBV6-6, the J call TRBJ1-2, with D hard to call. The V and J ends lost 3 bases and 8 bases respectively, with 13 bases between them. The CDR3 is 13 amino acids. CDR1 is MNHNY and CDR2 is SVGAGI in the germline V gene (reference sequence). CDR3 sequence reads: CASSYAGLVGYTF. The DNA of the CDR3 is TGTGCCAGCAGTTATGCCGGGTTGGTGGGCTACACCTTC.

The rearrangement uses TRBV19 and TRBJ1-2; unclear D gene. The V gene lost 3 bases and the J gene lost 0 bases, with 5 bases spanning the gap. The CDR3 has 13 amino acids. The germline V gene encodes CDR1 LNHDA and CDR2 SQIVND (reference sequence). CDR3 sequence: CASSISPNYGYTF. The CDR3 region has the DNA TGTGCCAGTAGTATTAGCCCTAACTATGGCTACACCTTC.

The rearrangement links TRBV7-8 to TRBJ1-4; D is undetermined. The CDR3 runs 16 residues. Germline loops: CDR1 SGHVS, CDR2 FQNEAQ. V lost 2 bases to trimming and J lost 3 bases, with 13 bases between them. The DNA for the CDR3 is TGTGCCAGCAGCTTACAACGGGATCGGTCTAATGAAAAACTGTTTTTT. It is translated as CASSLQRDRSNEKLFF.

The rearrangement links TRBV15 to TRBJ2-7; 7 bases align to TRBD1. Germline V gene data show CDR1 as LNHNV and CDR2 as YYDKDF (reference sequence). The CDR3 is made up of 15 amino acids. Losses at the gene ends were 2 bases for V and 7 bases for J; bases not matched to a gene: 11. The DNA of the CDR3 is TGTGCCACCAGCAGAAAACAGGGGATGTTTGAAGAGCAGTACTTC. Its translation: CATSRKQGMFEEQYF.

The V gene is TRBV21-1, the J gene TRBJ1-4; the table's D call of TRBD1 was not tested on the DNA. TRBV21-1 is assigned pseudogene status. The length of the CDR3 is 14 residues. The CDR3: CASRYRVGNEKLFF. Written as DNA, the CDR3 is TGTGCCAGCAGGTACAGGGTGGGGAATGAAAAACTGTTTTTT.

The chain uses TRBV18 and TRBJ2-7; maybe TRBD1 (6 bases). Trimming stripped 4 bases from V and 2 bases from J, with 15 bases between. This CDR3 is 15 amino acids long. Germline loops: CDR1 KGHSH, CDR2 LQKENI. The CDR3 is CASSQLWAGAYEQYF. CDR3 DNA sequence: TGTGCCAGCTCACAGCTTTGGGCAGGGGCCTACGAGCAGTACTTC.

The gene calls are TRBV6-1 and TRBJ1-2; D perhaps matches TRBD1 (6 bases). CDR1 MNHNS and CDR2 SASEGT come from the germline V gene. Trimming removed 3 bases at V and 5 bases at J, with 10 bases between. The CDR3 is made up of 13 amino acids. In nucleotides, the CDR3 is TGTGCCAGCAGTGAGGGGGCGCGGTATGGCTACACCTTC. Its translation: CASSEGARYGYTF.

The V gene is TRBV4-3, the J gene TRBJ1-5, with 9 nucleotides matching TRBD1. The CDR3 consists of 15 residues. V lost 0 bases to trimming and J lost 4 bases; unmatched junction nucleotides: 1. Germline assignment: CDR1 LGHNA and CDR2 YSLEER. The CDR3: CASSQEDRGNQPQHF. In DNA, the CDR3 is TGCGCCAGCAGCCAAGAGGACAGGGGTAATCAGCCCCAGCATTTT.

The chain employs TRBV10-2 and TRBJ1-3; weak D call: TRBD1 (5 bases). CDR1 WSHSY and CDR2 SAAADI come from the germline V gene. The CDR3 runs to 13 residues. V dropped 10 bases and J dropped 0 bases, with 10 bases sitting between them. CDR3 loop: CATQGDSGNTIYF. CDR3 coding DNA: TGCGCCACCCAAGGGGACTCTGGAAACACCATATATTTT.